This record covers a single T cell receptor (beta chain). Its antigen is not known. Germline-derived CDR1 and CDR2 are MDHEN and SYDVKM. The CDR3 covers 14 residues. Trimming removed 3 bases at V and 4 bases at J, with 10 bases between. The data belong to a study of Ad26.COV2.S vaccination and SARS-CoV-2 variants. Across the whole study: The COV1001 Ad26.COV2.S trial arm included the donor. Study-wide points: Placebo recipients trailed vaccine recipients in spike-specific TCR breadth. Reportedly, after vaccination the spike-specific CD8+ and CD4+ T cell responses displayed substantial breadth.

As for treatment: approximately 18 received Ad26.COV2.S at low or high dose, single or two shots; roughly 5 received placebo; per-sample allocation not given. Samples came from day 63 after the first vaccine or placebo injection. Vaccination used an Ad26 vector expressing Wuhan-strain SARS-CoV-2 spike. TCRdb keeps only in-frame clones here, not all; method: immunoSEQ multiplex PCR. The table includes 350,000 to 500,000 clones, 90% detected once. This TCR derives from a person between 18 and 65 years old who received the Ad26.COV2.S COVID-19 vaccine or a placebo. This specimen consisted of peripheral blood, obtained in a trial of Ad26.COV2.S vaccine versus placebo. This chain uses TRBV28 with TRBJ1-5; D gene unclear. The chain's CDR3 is CASSLTRNNQPQHF. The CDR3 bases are TGTGCCAGCAGTTTGACCAGGAATAATCAGCCCCAGCATTTT.